Sequencing of this T cell receptor (beta chain) was carried out in a study of shared clonotypes between healthy human individuals. Deep-level settings were used for running the assay. The material for each subset, its genomic DNA, was split evenly across several immunoSEQ plates. Repertoires were generated with immunoSEQ multiplex PCR, while TCRdb's copy carries only in-frame clones and drops some. The sample lists approximately 700,000 clones, around 78% occurring once. Points on this clone: Antigen specificity is unknown.

Trimming stripped 6 bases from V and 3 bases from J, with 20 bases between. The CDR3 covers 15 residues. Germline V gene lookup returns CDR1 SQVTM and CDR2 ANQGSEA. Study observations and caveats: Non-shared clonotypes showed lower generation probabilities than clonotypes common to all four donors.

Specimen: memory CD4+ T cells sorted from blood. As to subset: CD45RA-negative fraction. The TCR sequence derives from a woman aged 25 to 45 in good health. This chain joins TRBV29-1 and TRBJ1-1, with TRBD1 as a possible D gene (5 bases). The CDR3 nucleotides are TGCAGCGTCTCATCCGGGGACCCGGGGTACACTGAAGCTTTCTTT. Amino acid sequence: CSVSSGDPGYTEAFF.